The 5 T cell receptor beta chains below all came from one sample that was sequenced in a study of T-cell memory formation after mild COVID-19. Using its own MiXCR run on the 5' RACE reads, TCRdb lists one record per CDR3 protein. The sample includes about 120,000 distinct CDR3 sequences, approximately 15% seen only once; the top ten take roughly 14%. Sequenced: PBMCs or a T cell subset sorted from them (not recorded which). These receptors all come from an adult woman who had mild COVID-19 (a few samples of this study predate the infection). Cell type and time point are not known.

The V and J genes are TRBV2 and TRBJ1-2; D gene ambiguous. The V gene lost 2 bases and the J gene lost 3 bases, with 10 bases spanning the gap. The CDR3 spans 14 residues. The germline gives CDR1 SNHLY, CDR2 FYNNEI. The CDR3 DNA reads TGTGCCAGCAGTGAATCAGGTTCCGACTATGGCTACACCTTC. This sequence encodes CASSESGSDYGYTF.

This clonotype was found a few times. The CDR3 coding sequence is TGTGCCAGCAGAGCAATCCCCGGGACAGTTAGCTACGAGCAGTACTTC. Protein sequence: CASRAIPGTVSYEQYF. This rearrangement joins TRBV6-2 or TRBV6-3 to TRBJ2-7; 7 bases agree with TRBD1. Germline-derived CDR1 and CDR2 are MNHEY and SVGEGT. The ends lost 6 bases at V and 3 bases at J; junction bases unmatched: 14. This CDR3 is built from 16 residues.

The V and J genes are TRBV29-1 and TRBJ1-1, with D possibly TRBD1 on 5 matching bases. This CDR3 spans 12 amino acids. Trimming cost V 4 bases and J 4 bases, with 10 bases left between them. Germline V gene data show CDR1 as SQVTM and CDR2 as ANQGSEA. The CDR3 spells CSVVTGTTEAFF. In DNA form, the CDR3 reads TGCAGCGTTGTTACGGGGACCACTGAAGCTTTCTTT.

This clonotype was seen repeatedly, ten times or more. J is TRBJ1-2 and V is TRBV18; D is unresolved. Trimming pared 1 base from V and 5 bases from J, leaving 8 bases between. CDR1 KGHSH and CDR2 LQKENI come from the germline V gene. The CDR3 totals 13 residues. The CDR3 sequence: CASSPRQRYGYTF. The DNA for the CDR3 is TGTGCCAGCTCACCACGGCAGCGGTATGGCTACACCTTC.

The rearrangement links TRBV19 to TRBJ2-1; D possibly corresponds to TRBD1 (6 bases). V shed 4 bases and J shed 5 bases, with 9 bases lying between them. CDR1 and CDR2 from the germline V gene are LNHDA and SQIVND (reference sequence). The CDR3 extends over 13 amino acids. This CDR3 is CASSTDRNNEQFF. In nucleotides, the CDR3 is TGTGCCAGTAGTACTGACAGGAACAATGAGCAGTTCTTC.